Below are 16 T cell receptor beta chains sequenced from a single sample in a study of Tregs in tolerant kidney transplant recipients. The nonmyeloablative bone marrow transplants came from related graft donors, with transient mixed chimerism. Profiling relied on immunoSEQ multiplex PCR, and the TCRdb table lists in-frame clones only, not all of them. The repertoire holds tens of thousands of clones, with over 85% as singletons. The input for sequencing was CD4+ T cells from blood (PBMCs), taken 12 months after the transplant. These receptors were collected from a human patient who received a combined kidney and bone marrow transplant. The graft donor may have given rise to some T cells.

The chain combines TRBV2 with TRBJ1-5; D is unclear. The CDR3 covers 14 residues. From germline, CDR1 is SNHLY and CDR2 FYNNEI. The V end lost 4 bases, the J end lost 6 bases, and 13 bases lay between the germline ends. The chain's CDR3 is CASSAPKLIQPQHF. The CDR3 DNA reads TGTGCCAGCAGTGCCCCTAAGTTGATTCAGCCCCAGCATTTT.

As concerns this clone: The junction departs from the called germline gene at one end, perhaps through a read error. The sample carries other DNA sequences with the same CDR3. DNA of the CDR3: TGTGCCAGCAAGATGGCAAATAATTCCCCCCTCCACTTT. Translation: CASKMANNSPLHF. J is TRBJ1-6 and V is TRBV7-2; D remains unclear. This CDR3 has 13 residues. Germline values: CDR1 SGHTA, CDR2 FQGNSA.

The chain is built from TRBV5-7 and TRBJ2-7; D is possibly TRBD2 (5 bases). TRBV5-7 is classed as an ORF, of uncertain function. This CDR3 is built from 16 residues. V was pared by 6 bases and J by 3 bases, with 22 bases between. CDR3 loop: CASNNGVRAEGYEQYF. For the CDR3, the DNA is TGTGCCAGCAACAATGGGGTACGGGCAGAGGGCTACGAGCAGTACTTC.

This clone was counted only a few times. This chain uses TRBV7-9 with TRBJ2-1; D is possibly TRBD2 (5 bases). From germline, CDR1 is SEHNR and CDR2 FQNEAQ (reference sequence). The CDR3 extends over 11 amino acids. V lost 11 bases and J 1 base, leaving 6 bases between the germline ends. The CDR3 region has the DNA TGTGCCGGGAGATCCTACAATGAGCAGTTCTTC. Protein: CAGRSYNEQFF. Based on the CDR3 plus reference TRBV7-9 and TRBJ2-1, the full variable domain is DTGVSQNPRHKITKRGQNVTFRCDPISEHNRLYWYRQTLGQGPEFLTYFQNEAQLEKSRLLSDRFSAERPKGSFSTLEIQRTEQGDSAMYLCAGRSYNEQFFGPGTRLTVL.

This chain's CDR3 is CASGLVLGLYNEQFF. The CDR3 region has the DNA TGTGCTAGTGGTTTGGTATTGGGACTTTACAATGAGCAGTTCTTC. The chain couples TRBV12-5 to TRBJ2-1; tentative D call: TRBD2 (6 bases). This CDR3 region has 15 residues. CDR1 LGHNT and CDR2 FRNRAP come from the germline V gene. The ends were cut back, 0 bases at V and 4 bases at J, with 10 bases in the middle.

This clone was counted once. This chain joins TRBV5-6 and TRBJ2-5, with TRBD2 matching 11 bases. Germline values: CDR1 SGHDT, CDR2 YYEEEE. Trimming at V came to 4 bases and at J to 3 bases, leaving 2 bases not matched to a gene. CDR3 length equals 14 residues. The CDR3 sequence is CASSLTSGKETQYF. CDR3 DNA sequence: TGTGCCAGCAGCCTGACTAGCGGGAAAGAGACCCAGTACTTC.

The CDR3 spells CASSYPKSGQGRRETQYF. Here the CDR3 DNA reads TGTGCCAGCAGCTACCCCAAGTCGGGACAGGGAAGGCGCGAGACCCAGTACTTC. V gene TRBV7-9 combines with J gene TRBJ2-5; 9 positions agree with TRBD1. V gave up 4 bases and J gave up 5 bases; unmatched junction bases: 17. CDR3 length: 18 residues. Germline-derived CDR1 and CDR2 are SEHNR and FQNEAQ (reference sequence).

The rearrangement joins TRBV7-9 to TRBJ2-7; D may be TRBD1 (6 bases). In germline, CDR1 is SEHNR, CDR2 FQNEAQ (reference sequence). Trimming shortened V by 2 bases and J by 4 bases, and 21 bases separated the two germline ends. The CDR3 runs to 17 residues. The CDR3 coding sequence is TGTGCCAGCAGCTTACCCAACGGCAGGGGAAGCCAATACGAGCAGTACTTC. It translates to CASSLPNGRGSQYEQYF.

The chain employs TRBV11-3 and TRBJ2-7; 13 bases line up with TRBD2. The CDR3 loop spans 16 amino acids. Germline-derived CDR1 and CDR2 are SGHNT and YENEEA. V trimming: 4 bases; J trimming: 2 bases; junction bases outside the gene matches: 5. The CDR3 sequence: CASSSRLAGGTYEQYF. DNA for the CDR3: TGTGCCAGCAGCTCACGACTAGCGGGAGGCACCTACGAGCAGTACTTC.

In its sample, this clone was seen a few times. The V call is TRBV10-3, the J call TRBJ2-2, with D maybe TRBD1 (6 bases). CDR1 is ENHRY and CDR2 is SYGVKD in the germline V gene. The CDR3 sequence is 15 residues long. Trimming shortened V by 6 bases and J by 1 base, and 12 bases separated the two germline ends. The CDR3 region is CAIRPGTRNTGELFF. The CDR3 bases are TGTGCCATCAGGCCCGGGACAAGGAACACCGGGGAGCTGTTTTTT.

A single count supports this clone. The chain couples TRBV29-1 to TRBJ1-1, with 7 nucleotides matching TRBD1. Germline trimming cut 6 bases from V and 2 bases from J; bases unmatched to any gene: 6. The CDR3 is made up of 13 amino acids. Germline loops: CDR1 SQVTM, CDR2 ANQGSEA. The CDR3: CSVDDRVNTEAFF. The CDR3 nucleotides are TGCAGCGTCGATGACAGGGTAAACACTGAAGCTTTCTTT.

The chain couples TRBV4-3 to TRBJ2-7, with TRBD1 as a possible D gene (6 bases). This CDR3 has 13 amino acids. Germline lookup yields CDR1 LGHNA and CDR2 YSLEER. Trimming cost V 8 bases and J 4 bases, with 15 bases left between them. CDR3 amino acids: CASSRDTKYEQYF. The CDR3 DNA reads as TGCGCCAGCTCCCGGGACACCAAATACGAGCAGTACTTC.

This sequence joins TRBV7-2 and TRBJ1-2; 9 bases are a match to TRBD1. The junction had 8 bases not matched to a gene; V was cut back by 6 bases and J by 3 bases. The germline gives CDR1 SGHTA, CDR2 FQGNSA. This CDR3 has 15 amino acids. The CDR3 protein is CASSITGGVDYGYTF. For the CDR3, the DNA is TGTGCCAGCAGTATTACAGGGGGCGTCGACTATGGCTACACCTTC.

V is TRBV29-1 and J is TRBJ2-3; D may be TRBD2 (7 bases). This CDR3 has 14 residues. V lost 7 bases to trimming and J lost 3 bases, with 17 bases between them. Germline V lookup: CDR1 SQVTM, CDR2 ANQGSEA. CDR3 coding DNA: TGCAGCGCCGAGGGGGGGAGGGGAACAGATACGCAGTATTTT. It encodes CSAEGGRGTDTQYF.

The gene calls are TRBV11-2 and TRBJ2-7, with TRBD1 matching 7 bases. The CDR3 has 19 residues. Unmatched junction bases numbered 20, after V lost 3 bases and J lost 3 bases. Germline CDR1 and CDR2: SGHAT and FQNNGV. CDR3 bases: TGTGCCAGCAGCTTCTTTCGAGACAGGGAAAGCTATTTGGGCTACGAGCAGTACTTC. It translates to CASSFFRDRESYLGYEQYF. Supplemented by reference TRBV11-2 and TRBJ2-7, the full variable domain reads EAGVAQSPRYKIIEKRQSVAFWCNPISGHATLYWYQQILGQGPKLLIQFQNNGVVDDSQLPKDRFSAERLKGVDSTLKIQPAKLEDSAVYLCASSFFRDRESYLGYEQYFGPGTRLTVT.

The J gene is TRBJ2-1, the V gene TRBV7-2; 11 bases align to TRBD2. This CDR3 is built from 16 residues. Germline CDR1 is SGHTA and CDR2 is FQGNSA. Germline trimming cut 6 bases from V and 4 bases from J; bases unmatched to any gene: 8. The CDR3, as DNA: TGTGCCAGCAGTCCCACCGGGACTAGCGGATACAATGAGCAGTTCTTC. This translates into CASSPTGTSGYNEQFF. The complete variable domain, with remaining parts taken from reference TRBV7-2 and TRBJ2-1, reads GAGVSQSPSNKVTEKGKDVELRCDPISGHTALYWYRQSLGQGLEFLIYFQGNSAPDKSGLPSDRFSAERTGGSVSTLTIQRTQQEDSAVYLCASSPTGTSGYNEQFFGPGTRLTVL.